This section outlines one T cell receptor (beta chain) sequence together with its context. A read error may produce the germline difference seen at one junction end. The data derive from a study of metastatic and nonmetastatic thyroid tumors. The entire patient cohort was treatment-naive prior to thyroid surgery. The CDR3 has 16 amino acids. Germline V gene sequence: CDR1 DFQATT, CDR2 SNEGSKA (reference sequence). In the authors' workflow: Clinicopathological groups of papillary thyroid cancer showed CDR3 differences that were used to build a distant-metastasis classifier. TCRdb reprocessed the PCR reads via MiXCR. For this entry, the V and J calls and clone size follow TCRdb and not the study's own pipeline. Seen here are roughly 13,000 clones, about 27% observed once, and the top ten hold around 21%.

This TCR derives from a female donor with papillary thyroid cancer or a benign thyroid nodule (not recorded which). Some clones in this sample may be carry-over from other donors' samples. Input material: tumor tissue. V and J are TRBV20-1 and TRBJ2-3, with 11 bases aligning to TRBD2. Written as DNA, the CDR3 is TGCAGTTCTAGAGGGAGTCTAGCGGGAGGTCCAGATACGCAGTATTTT. Protein: CSSRGSLAGGPDTQYF.